These T cell receptor beta chains were read from a single sample in a study of human T cells and chemical hapten exposure. A single record per CDR3 protein comes from TCRdb applying MiXCR to the 5' RACE reads. This sample carries over 70,000 distinct CDR3 sequences, 15% to 20% of them seen once, and the ten largest clones take approximately 6.3%. The receptors were gathered from a female donor in good health. The CDR3 runs from the conserved cysteine through the conserved F or W. The order of the fields is D gene, J gene, clone size, V gene, CDR3 DNA, CDR3 protein. The D gene is left open where the match is weak. The listing skips clone size in some rows; elsewhere it reads once, few, many or a size class.

-	TRBJ1-2	-	TRBV5-4	TGTGCCAGCAGCGGAGCCAATGGCTACACCTTC	CASSGANGYTF
-	TRBJ2-1	few	TRBV6-5	TGTGCCAGCAGTTACGATGGCAGCTCCTACAATGAGCAGTTCTTC	CASSYDGSSYNEQFF
-	TRBJ2-5	few	TRBV6-5	TGTGCCAGTGGTGGGAGGGAGACCCAGTACTTC	CASGGRETQYF
TRBD2	TRBJ2-1	-	TRBV5-1	TGCGCCAGCAAGGGAATCAGCGGGAGTTACAATGAGCAGTTCTTC	CASKGISGSYNEQFF
-	TRBJ1-2	many	TRBV30	TGTGCCTGGAGTGAAGGACGCCACTATGGCTACACCTTC	CAWSEGRHYGYTF
-	TRBJ2-3	-	TRBV29-1	TGCAGCGTTGGCGGCACAATCACAGATACGCAGTATTTT	CSVGGTITDTQYF
TRBD2	TRBJ2-3	many	TRBV29-1	TGCAGCGTCACCACTAGCGGCGCCTACACAGATACGCAGTATTTT	CSVTTSGAYTDTQYF
-	TRBJ2-5	few	TRBV27	TGTGCCAGCAGTTTTAATCAAGAGACCCAGTACTTC	CASSFNQETQYF
TRBD2	TRBJ2-1	-	TRBV7-2	TGTGCCAGCAGCTTTGTTGGGACTAGTTACAATGAGCAGTTCTTC	CASSFVGTSYNEQFF
-	TRBJ1-1	many	TRBV5-1	TGCGCCAGCAGCCTACAGGGTTCCGCTGAAGCTTTCTTT	CASSLQGSAEAFF
-	TRBJ1-6	-	TRBV7-9	TGTGCCAGCAGCTTAGAAGGGGTTGATTCACCCCTCCACTTT	CASSLEGVDSPLHF
TRBD1	TRBJ1-6	few	TRBV9	TGTGCCAGCAGCCCCGGACAGGGAGGTCCACCCCTCCACTTT	CASSPGQGGPPLHF
-	TRBJ2-3	-	TRBV25-1	TGTGCCAGCAGTGAATCGACCATAGAGGCAGATACGCAGTATTTT	CASSESTIEADTQYF
TRBD1	TRBJ1-6	-	TRBV6-1	TGTGCCAGCAGTGAAGATGACAGGGTAACGTGGAGCGGTTCACCCCTCCACTTT	CASSEDDRVTWSGSPLHF
-	TRBJ1-1	many	TRBV27	TGTGCCAGCAGTTGGGGTCGTGTGGGGCAGAACACTGAAGCTTTCTTT	CASSWGRVGQNTEAFF
-	TRBJ2-1	-	TRBV7-2	TGTGCCAGCAGCTCGACTATCAATGAGCAGTTCTTC	CASSSTINEQFF
-	TRBJ2-3	many	TRBV20-1	TGCAGTGCCCCGACAGAAACCACAGATACGCAGTATTTT	CSAPTETTDTQYF
-	TRBJ1-2	few	TRBV20-1	TGCAGTGCCCGGGTCGCCGACAACTACTATGGCTACACCTTC	CSARVADNYYGYTF
TRBD2	TRBJ2-7	-	TRBV9	TGTGCCAGCAGCGTAGTGGCGGGAGGTTCAGGCGAGCAGTACTTC	CASSVVAGGSGEQYF
-	TRBJ1-6	few	TRBV9	TGTGCCAGCAGCGTGACCGGGAATGATTCACCCCTCCACTTT	CASSVTGNDSPLHF
TRBD2	TRBJ2-2	many	TRBV7-8	TGTGCCAGCAGGCGTAGCGGGGCGGGTGCCGGGGAGCTGTTTTTT	CASRRSGAGAGELFF
TRBD2	TRBJ2-3	-	TRBV4-2	TGTGCCAGCAGCCAAGATCGAGCGGGGGGGCCGTCAGATACGCAGTATTTT	CASSQDRAGGPSDTQYF
-	TRBJ1-2	-	TRBV5-1	TGCGCCAGCAGCTTGGAGGGACGGAAGAACTATGGCTACACCTTC	CASSLEGRKNYGYTF
-	TRBJ2-2	-	TRBV28	TGTGCCAGCACGCCCTCCCGCGGGGCGAGCACCGGGGAGCTGTTTTTT	CASTPSRGASTGELFF
-	TRBJ1-2	few	TRBV12-3/TRBV12-4	TGTGCCAGCAGCTTGGGTCCGTATGGCTACACCTTC	CASSLGPYGYTF
-	TRBJ1-6	few	TRBV2	TGTGCCTGCGTATCAGAGACTAATTCACCCCTCCACTTT	CACVSETNSPLHF
-	TRBJ2-3	few	TRBV20-1	TGCAGTGGGGGTTGGGTCGGTTCAGATACGCAGTATTTT	CSGGWVGSDTQYF
TRBD1	TRBJ1-2	many	TRBV15	TGTGCCACCAGCAAACTGGGACAGACCTATGGCTACACCTTC	CATSKLGQTYGYTF
TRBD1	TRBJ2-3	few	TRBV11-2	TGTGCCAGCAGCGCCGACAGGGATGGGTCGCAGTATTTT	CASSADRDGSQYF
-	TRBJ1-1	-	TRBV14	TGTGCCAGCAGCACTACTCCGGGACGAACTGAAGCTTTCTTT	CASSTTPGRTEAFF
TRBD2	TRBJ2-3	-	TRBV9	TGTGCCAGCAGCGCGGGACTAGCGGATTTCACAGATACGCAGTATTTT	CASSAGLADFTDTQYF
TRBD2	TRBJ2-1	-	TRBV3-1	TGTGCCAGCAGCCGAGGTCGGGGGGGGACCAATGAGCAGTTCTTC	CASSRGRGGTNEQFF